This T cell receptor (beta chain) derives from a study of Tregs in tolerant kidney transplant recipients. Profiled with immunoSEQ multiplex PCR; TCRdb holds only in-frame clones, not every one. This table holds 240,000 or so clones, around 81% found once. The trim removed 6 bases at V and 3 bases at J, leaving 4 bases unmatched. The CDR3 loop spans 13 amino acids. CDR1 SQVTM and CDR2 ANQGSEA come from the germline V gene. Unstimulated Tregs (CD4+CD25+CD127-) and CD4+CD25- non-Tregs were sorted from PBMCs. V usage is TRBV29-1 and J usage is TRBJ2-5, with TRBD1 matching over 10 bases. The TCR originated in a human donor in good health. Material for sequencing was CD4+ T cells from blood. CDR3 region: CSVEDRGEETQYF. The CDR3 DNA is TGCAGCGTAGAGGACAGGGGGGAAGAGACCCAGTACTTC.